A single sample gave rise to the 18 T cell receptor beta chains below, sequenced in a study of T cells in Graves' hyperthyroidism and ophthalmopathy (dated by TCRdb to between 2019 and 2020). The method was multiplex PCR. The sample was run on an Illumina HiSeq 2000. Amplification of TCR beta CDR3 regions was carried out from RNA transcripts. For the first round of RT-PCR on the TCR CDR3, the HTBI primer set was used together with the Qiagen OneStep RT-PCR kit. TCRdb redid the processing of the public reads, applying fastp at Q25 and MiXCR, and retained in-frame beta chains. Each CDR3 protein appears once, grouped with its most common genes and DNA. Counted in this sample were about 260,000 distinct CDR3 sequences; 22% of them appeared once. About 60% of the sample is held by the ten biggest clonotypes. Material: blood. Receptors were obtained from a man aged 25-45 years with Graves' ophthalmopathy.

The chain employs TRBV29-1 and TRBJ2-1; 10 nucleotides match TRBD1. This CDR3 spans 12 amino acids. Losses at the gene ends were 6 bases for V and 8 bases for J; bases not matched to a gene: 4. The germline V gene encodes CDR1 SQVTM and CDR2 ANQGSEA. CDR3 in DNA: TGCAGCGTAGACAGGGGGCCGTATGAGCAGTTCTTC. Its protein product is CSVDRGPYEQFF.

In nucleotides, the CDR3 is TGTGCCAGCAGTCCCCGCGGAGGCTATGGCTACACCTTC. Its translation: CASSPRGGYGYTF. The chain combines TRBV28 with TRBJ1-2; D unclear. Germline V lookup: CDR1 MDHEN, CDR2 SYDVKM. There are 13 residues in the CDR3. Trimming removed 5 bases from V and 4 bases from J, with 11 bases in between.

This clonotype has only a few counts. The chain links TRBV3-1 to TRBJ1-2; D is perhaps TRBD1 (6 bases). Germline V CDR1 and CDR2: LGHDT, YNNKEL (reference sequence). The ends were cut back, 1 base at V and 1 base at J, with 13 bases in the middle. CDR3 length equals 16 residues. The CDR3 nucleotides are TGTGCCAGCAGCCAAGGAATAAGACAGGTTAACTATGGCTACACCTTC. Translation gives CASSQGIRQVNYGYTF.

The rearrangement joins TRBV4-1 to TRBJ2-7; 7 bases fit TRBD2. The V gene end was trimmed by 1 base and the J gene end by 3 bases; junction bases not matched to a gene: 6. In germline, CDR1 is MGHRA, CDR2 YSYEKL. The CDR3 is 15 amino acids. The CDR3 reads CASSQAPGLHYEQYF. Written as DNA, the CDR3 is TGCGCCAGCAGCCAAGCGCCGGGACTACACTACGAGCAGTACTTC.

The rearrangement links TRBV3-1 to TRBJ2-7; the D gene could be TRBD1 or TRBD2 (5 bases each). The germline V gene encodes CDR1 LGHDT and CDR2 YNNKEL (reference sequence). This CDR3 has 14 amino acids. V was pared by 3 bases and J by 2 bases, with 11 bases between. The CDR3 DNA reads TGTGCCAGCAGCCACTTTGGGGGAACCTACGAGCAGTACTTC. Protein: CASSHFGGTYEQYF.

This chain links TRBV7-3 with TRBJ2-2; tentatively, D is TRBD2 (5 bases). The CDR3 sequence is 16 residues long. Between the trimmed V and J ends, which lost 2 bases and 5 bases, there was a span of 15 bases. The germline CDR1 and CDR2 sequences are SGHTA and FQGTGA. The CDR3 sequence is CASSLQGRKGTGELFF. The CDR3 nucleotides read TGTGCCAGCAGCTTACAAGGGAGAAAAGGAACCGGGGAGCTGTTTTTT.

The V call is TRBV29-1, the J call TRBJ2-1, with 7 bases fitting TRBD1. V shed 7 bases, J shed 6 bases, and the junction held 9 bases outside the gene matches. The length of the CDR3 is 13 residues. The germline V gene has CDR1 SQVTM and CDR2 ANQGSEA. This chain's CDR3 is CSAEGGLSNEQFF. CDR3 coding DNA: TGCAGCGCCGAAGGGGGCCTGAGCAATGAGCAGTTCTTC.

This clonotype has at least ten counts. V is TRBV28 and J is TRBJ1-5; 11 bases are a match to TRBD1. The germline gives CDR1 MDHEN, CDR2 SYDVKM. V was pared by 6 bases and J by 0 bases, with 10 bases of the junction left unmatched. The CDR3 runs 18 residues. CDR3 loop: CASSYNLGTGGSNQPQHF. CDR3 in DNA: TGTGCCAGCAGCTATAACCTCGGGACAGGGGGTAGCAATCAGCCCCAGCATTTT.

This CDR3 reads CATSVSGVSNQPQHF. In DNA form, the CDR3 reads TGTGCCACCAGTGTCTCAGGGGTGAGCAATCAGCCCCAGCATTTT. V gene TRBV24-1 combines with J gene TRBJ1-5; D possibly corresponds to TRBD1 (6 bases). The CDR3 totals 15 residues. Trimming removed 5 bases at V and 1 base at J, with 11 bases between. Germline V gene data show CDR1 as KGHDR and CDR2 as SFDVKD.

The chain couples TRBV29-1 to TRBJ2-5, with 14 bases matching TRBD2. The CDR3 has 15 amino acids. V was pared by 7 bases and J by 5 bases, with 9 bases of the junction left unmatched. In germline, CDR1 is SQVTM, CDR2 ANQGSEA. CDR3: CSGRLAGGRGETQYF. In DNA form, the CDR3 reads TGCAGCGGCCGACTAGCGGGAGGGCGAGGGGAGACCCAGTACTTC.

There are many counts of this clonotype. The rearrangement uses TRBV28 and TRBJ2-7; 9 positions match TRBD1. Germline trimming cut 6 bases from V and 1 base from J; bases unmatched to any gene: 7. CDR1 is MDHEN and CDR2 is SYDVKM in the germline V gene. The CDR3 loop spans 15 amino acids. The DNA of the CDR3 is TGTGCCAGCAGCCTCGGGACAGGGACATCCTACGAGCAGTACTTC. It yields the protein CASSLGTGTSYEQYF. The full variable domain, with the rest looked up from reference TRBV28 and TRBJ2-7, is DVKVTQSSRYLVKRTGEKVFLECVQDMDHENMFWYRQDPGLGLRLIYFSYDVKMKEKGDIPEGYSVSREKKERFSLILESASTNQTSMYLCASSLGTGTSYEQYFGPGTRLTVT.

This clonotype was observed many times. The rearrangement links TRBV7-9 to TRBJ2-7; 7 nucleotides line up with TRBD1. The CDR3 extends over 14 amino acids. Germline CDR1 reads SEHNR; CDR2 reads FQNEAQ (reference sequence). V lost 5 bases, J lost 7 bases, and 11 bases stayed unmatched. The CDR3 nucleotides are TGTGCCAGCAGCCTGGGACAGAGCGGTGGGGAGCAGTACTTC. Its protein is CASSLGQSGGEQYF.

The chain couples TRBV20-1 to TRBJ1-6; D not resolved. V lost 5 bases, J lost 2 bases, and 10 bases lay in between. Germline lookup yields CDR1 DFQATT and CDR2 SNEGSKA (reference sequence). The CDR3 loop spans 14 amino acids. This CDR3 is CSALYGAYNSPLHF. The CDR3 DNA reads as TGCAGTGCTCTGTACGGGGCCTATAATTCACCCCTCCACTTT.

This clonotype was counted a few times. The chain joins TRBV25-1 to TRBJ1-2; TRBD1 matches at 7 bases. V lost 5 bases and J lost 3; bases outside the gene matches: 3. Germline V gene data show CDR1 as MGHDK and CDR2 as SYGVNS. CDR3 length equals 13 residues. CDR3 protein: CASSQGVDYGYTF. As DNA, the CDR3 is TGTGCCAGCAGTCAGGGGGTCGACTATGGCTACACCTTC.

This clonotype occurred many times. V and J are TRBV20-1 and TRBJ2-1, with 8 positions matching TRBD2. The CDR3 contains 14 residues. Trimming took 4 bases from V and 7 from J; bases not matched to a gene: 9. The germline V gene has CDR1 DFQATT and CDR2 SNEGSKA (reference sequence). The CDR3: CSAKGSGRRNEQFF. The CDR3 nucleotides read TGCAGTGCTAAAGGGAGCGGGAGAAGAAATGAGCAGTTCTTC.

The chain uses TRBV9 and TRBJ1-1; no clear D. This CDR3 is built from 12 residues. V was trimmed by 0 bases and J by 11 bases, leaving 11 bases between them. From germline, CDR1 is SGDLS and CDR2 YYNGEE. The CDR3 DNA reads as TGTGCCAGCAGCGTAGCATCCCGGAAGGCTTTCTTT. Translation gives CASSVASRKAFF.

The V gene is TRBV3-1, the J gene TRBJ2-7; D is unclear. The germline gives CDR1 LGHDT, CDR2 YNNKEL (reference sequence). The CDR3 is 13 residues long. V shed 4 bases and J shed 5 bases, with 12 bases lying between them. The CDR3 DNA follows: TGTGCCAGCAGCCGGCTCCTCCAGCACGAGCAGTACTTC. It is translated as CASSRLLQHEQYF.

The chain has TRBV28 and TRBJ1-4, with D unclear. CDR1 is MDHEN, CDR2 SYDVKM, per germline. Trimming removed 10 bases from V and 3 bases from J, with 15 bases in between. The CDR3 runs to 14 residues. The CDR3 spells CATHPLGPNEKLFF. CDR3 bases: TGTGCCACCCACCCGTTGGGTCCTAATGAAAAACTGTTTTTT.